What follows are 12 T cell receptor beta chains derived from one specimen sequenced in a study of T cells in Graves' hyperthyroidism and ophthalmopathy. Using RNA transcripts as the source, TCR beta CDR3 regions were amplified. First-round RT-PCR of the TCR CDR3 relied on the HTBI primer set. TCRdb redid the calling of the multiplex PCR reads with MiXCR, one entry per CDR3 protein. The table lists about 360,000 distinct CDR3 sequences, 19% of them singletons. Sequencing used blood. Every receptor here comes from a woman between 18 and 29 years old with Graves' hyperthyroidism.

This clonotype was detected ten times or more. The V gene is TRBV6-1, the J gene TRBJ2-5; TRBD1 agrees at 7 bases. V was clipped by 6 bases and J by 4 bases; unmatched bases: 17. This CDR3 spans 17 amino acids. Germline V gene data show CDR1 as MNHNS and CDR2 as SASEGT. For the CDR3, the DNA is TGTGCCAGCAGCAATCGAAGGGACAGCGATAATTCAGAGACCCAGTACTTC. Its translation: CASSNRRDSDNSETQYF.

The sample holds many counts of this clonotype. This chain uses TRBV4-1 with TRBJ1-5; no clear D gene. Trimming stripped 1 base from V and 0 bases from J, with 13 bases between. This CDR3 has 17 residues. Germline lookup yields CDR1 MGHRA and CDR2 YSYEKL. The CDR3 DNA follows: TGCGCCAGCAGCCAAGGTCGAGGGCGGCTTAGCAATCAGCCCCAGCATTTT. Amino acids: CASSQGRGRLSNQPQHF.

This clonotype was detected many times. The chain employs TRBV15 and TRBJ1-1; D ambiguous. CDR1 is LNHNV and CDR2 is YYDKDF in the germline V gene (reference sequence). This CDR3 region has 13 residues. Trimming removed 0 bases from V and 7 bases from J, with 9 bases in between. In DNA, the CDR3 is TGTGCCACCAGCAGAGATCTGTGGGGTGAAGCTTTCTTT. Translating gives CATSRDLWGEAFF. The variable domain in full, with the rest retrieved from reference TRBV15 and TRBJ1-1, is DAMVIQNPRYQVTQFGKPVTLSCSQTLNHNVMYWYQQKSSQAPKLLFHYYDKDFNNEADTPDNFQSRRPNTSFCFLDIRSPGLGDTAMYLCATSRDLWGEAFFGQGTRLTVV.

This clonotype was detected ten times or more. The V call is TRBV13, the J call TRBJ2-7; D is possibly TRBD2 (5 bases). Germline values: CDR1 PRHDT, CDR2 FYEKMQ (reference sequence). Trimming stripped 3 bases from V and 1 base from J, with 7 bases between. There are 13 residues in the CDR3. The CDR3, as DNA: TGTGCCAGCAGCTTTACGGGATCCTACGAGCAGTACTTC. Translating it yields CASSFTGSYEQYF.

This clonotype turned up a few times. The chain carries TRBV5-1 and TRBJ2-4, with D possibly matching TRBD1 (6 bases). Trimming cost V 2 bases and J 1 base, with 13 bases left between them. CDR3 length: 16 residues. Germline-derived CDR1 and CDR2 are SGHRS and YFSETQ. The CDR3 DNA is TGCGCCAGCAGCTTTAGGTTCAGGGGCGCCAAAAACATTCAGTACTTC. Amino acids: CASSFRFRGAKNIQYF.

This clonotype was seen at least ten times. V and J are TRBV29-1 and TRBJ1-1; D is undetermined. Germline CDR1 is SQVTM and CDR2 is ANQGSEA. The CDR3 runs to 14 residues. V lost 7 bases to trimming and J lost 0 bases, with 15 bases between them. The chain's CDR3 is CSAVKGVVNTEAFF. The CDR3 region has the DNA TGCAGCGCGGTAAAAGGAGTCGTGAACACTGAAGCTTTCTTT.

This clonotype was recorded many times. The chain links TRBV7-9 to TRBJ1-2, with D hard to call. CDR1 and CDR2 from the germline V gene are SEHNR and FQNEAQ (reference sequence). The CDR3 runs 14 residues. V was cut by 5 bases and J by 7 bases, with 17 bases left in between. CDR3: CASSDAYRSRGYTF. The CDR3 DNA reads as TGTGCCAGCAGCGACGCATACCGGTCCCGTGGCTACACCTTC.

This clonotype has only a few counts. This clone may be a read error of a much larger clone one base away. The conserved final phenylalanine or tryptophan is absent from the CDR3, which likely points to a read error. The V and J genes are TRBV12-3 or TRBV12-4 and TRBJ1-2, with TRBD1 matching over 7 bases. The length of the CDR3 is 13 residues. J lost 8 bases, V lost 5 bases, and 8 bases had no gene match. The CDR3 here is CASSNRGSGGYTY. DNA for the CDR3: TGTGCCAGCAGTAACAGGGGATCCGGAGGCTACACCTAC.

This clonotype was seen many times. This rearrangement joins TRBV20-1 to TRBJ1-1, with 11 bases identical to TRBD1. From germline, CDR1 is DFQATT and CDR2 SNEGSKA (reference sequence). The CDR3 is 14 residues long. The V segment lost 3 bases and the J segment 5 bases; nucleotides outside the gene matches: 5. CDR3 region: CSARGWDRGTEAFF. The CDR3 DNA sequence: TGCAGTGCTAGGGGCTGGGACAGGGGGACTGAAGCTTTCTTT.

This clonotype was observed many times. J is TRBJ1-5 and V is TRBV20-1; no definite D call. This CDR3 contains 14 residues. Germline V gene sequence: CDR1 DFQATT, CDR2 SNEGSKA (reference sequence). V gave up 5 bases and J gave up 4 bases, with 15 bases separating them. CDR3 region: CSAVRGQINQPQHF. The CDR3 DNA reads TGCAGTGCTGTGAGAGGGCAGATTAATCAGCCCCAGCATTTT.

This clonotype was detected many times. The J gene is TRBJ1-3, the V gene TRBV6-2 or TRBV6-3; D remains ambiguous. This CDR3 spans 19 amino acids. Germline lookup yields CDR1 MNHEY and CDR2 SVGEGT. V lost 0 bases, J lost 0 bases, and 18 bases lay in between. The CDR3 region has the DNA TGTGCCAGCAGTTACTCTTGGGCCCGAGGGTTCCTCTCTGGAAACACCATATATTTT. Amino acid sequence: CASSYSWARGFLSGNTIYF.

This clonotype was seen only a few times. The junction departs from the called germline gene at one end, perhaps through a read error. The chain combines TRBV19 with TRBJ2-2; TRBD1 matches at 8 bases. The CDR3 runs 14 residues. Germline V gene data show CDR1 as LNHDA and CDR2 as SQIVND (reference sequence). The CDR3 sequence: CATSRTGNAGELFF. CDR3 DNA sequence: TGTGCCACAAGCCGGACAGGGAACGCCGGGGAGCTGTTTTTT.